Detailed here is one T cell receptor (beta chain). Its antigen is as yet unknown. This specimen belongs to a study of regulatory T cells in long-lasting Graves disease. General observations from the study: Favoring TRBV28, TRBJ1-2 and TRBJ2-5 was a feature seen in persistent disease.

CDR3-region Arm-PCR and iRepertoire HTBI primers produced the TCR beta libraries. MiXCR was run by TCRdb on the multiplex PCR reads, yielding one entry per CDR3 protein. Counted here are hundreds of thousands of distinct CDR3 sequences, 22% occurring once; the ten biggest clones make up around 12%. As to time point: persistent/refractory GD, antithyroid drugs over 5 years with positive TRAb. The TCR library was made from RNA extracted from PBMCs. There are 19 residues in the CDR3. V lost 3 bases, J lost 2 bases, and 14 bases stayed unmatched. CDR1 is MDHEN and CDR2 is SYDVKM in the germline V gene. The receptor was isolated from a female donor with Graves disease. Sequencing used peripheral blood mononuclear cells (PBMCs), obtained when the disease was refractory, from a patient treated with antithyroid drugs. This chain uses TRBV28 with TRBJ2-2; 8 nucleotides line up with TRBD2. CDR3 in DNA: TGTGCCAGCAGTTTGGGCCTCCGGCGGGGGGTTCCCAACACCGGGGAGCTGTTTTTT. Translating it yields CASSLGLRRGVPNTGELFF.